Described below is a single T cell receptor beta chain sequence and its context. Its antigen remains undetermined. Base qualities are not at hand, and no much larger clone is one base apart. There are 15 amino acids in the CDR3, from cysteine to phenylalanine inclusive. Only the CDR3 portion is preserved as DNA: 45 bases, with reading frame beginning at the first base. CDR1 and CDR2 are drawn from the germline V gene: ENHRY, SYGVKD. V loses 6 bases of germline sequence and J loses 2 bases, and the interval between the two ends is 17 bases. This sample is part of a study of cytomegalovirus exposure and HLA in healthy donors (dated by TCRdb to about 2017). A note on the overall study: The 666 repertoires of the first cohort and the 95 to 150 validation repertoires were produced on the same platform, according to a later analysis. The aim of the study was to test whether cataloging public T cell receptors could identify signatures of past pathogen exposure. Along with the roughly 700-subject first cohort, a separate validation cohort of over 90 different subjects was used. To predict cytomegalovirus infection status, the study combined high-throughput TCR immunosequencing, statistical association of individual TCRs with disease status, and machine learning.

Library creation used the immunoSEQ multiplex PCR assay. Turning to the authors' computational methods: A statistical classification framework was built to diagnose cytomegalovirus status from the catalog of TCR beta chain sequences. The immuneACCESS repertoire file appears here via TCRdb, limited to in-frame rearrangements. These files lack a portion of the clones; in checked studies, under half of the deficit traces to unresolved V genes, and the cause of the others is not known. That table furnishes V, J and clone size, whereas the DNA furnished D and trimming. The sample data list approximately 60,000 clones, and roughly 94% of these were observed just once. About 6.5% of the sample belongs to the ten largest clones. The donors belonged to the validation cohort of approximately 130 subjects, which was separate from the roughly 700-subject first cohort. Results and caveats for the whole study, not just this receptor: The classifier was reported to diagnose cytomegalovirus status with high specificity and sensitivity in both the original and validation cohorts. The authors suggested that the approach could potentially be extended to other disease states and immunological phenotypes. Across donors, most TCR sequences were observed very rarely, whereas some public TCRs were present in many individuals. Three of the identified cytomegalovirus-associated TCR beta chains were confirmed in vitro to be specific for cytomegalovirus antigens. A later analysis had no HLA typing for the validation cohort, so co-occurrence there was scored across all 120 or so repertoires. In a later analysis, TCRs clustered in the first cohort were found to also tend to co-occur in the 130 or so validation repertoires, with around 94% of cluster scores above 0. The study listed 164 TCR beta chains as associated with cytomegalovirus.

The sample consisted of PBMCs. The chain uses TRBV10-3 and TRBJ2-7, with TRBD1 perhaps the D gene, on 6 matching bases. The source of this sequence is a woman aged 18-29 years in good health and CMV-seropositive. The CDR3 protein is CAIRGDMGTPYEQYF. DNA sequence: TGTGCCATCAGAGGGGACATGGGCACCCCCTACGAGCAGTACTTC.